This T cell receptor beta chain emerged from a study of blood T cell repertoires in COVID-19. Study context: Sites across the United States, Italy and Spain contributed samples from acute and convalescent COVID-19.

Authors' processing steps: Researchers report that nucleated cell counts were estimated from reference gene primer amplification. Clones were sequenced by immunoSEQ multiplex PCR, and TCRdb holds only the in-frame ones, with some missing. D and trimming were read from the DNA, whereas the V and J calls and clone size are those reported in that table. The table includes about 130,000 clones, approximately 86% detected once. Before being deemed recovered, Cohort 3 donors had two negative PCRs, clearance, or symptom resolution. The length of the CDR3 is 12 residues. Germline CDR1 KGHSH, CDR2 LQKENI. V lost 6 bases, J lost 8 bases, and 14 bases lay in between.

The gene calls are TRBV18 and TRBJ2-7, with D possibly TRBD1 on 5 matching bases. Sequenced material: PBMCs or T cells enriched from blood (not recorded which). The source is a woman between 50 and 59 years old who had recovered from COVID-19. This CDR3 is CASSDNNNKQYF. CDR3 sequence (DNA): TGTGCCAGCTCGGACAATAATAATAAGCAGTACTTC.